What follows are 7 T cell receptor beta chains derived from one specimen sequenced in a study of shared clonotypes between healthy human individuals. Measured with immunoSEQ multiplex PCR; TCRdb has only the in-frame clones, and not every one. The sample lists about 710,000 clones, 72% occurring once. Material for sequencing was memory CD4+ T cells sorted from blood. The subset was: CD45RA-negative fraction. These receptors all come from a woman in her 30s in good health.

There are a few counts of this clone. The J gene is TRBJ2-3, the V gene TRBV7-3; 7 bases agree with TRBD2. V shed 1 base, J shed 4 bases, and the junction held 5 bases outside the gene matches. The CDR3 loop spans 15 amino acids. Germline-derived CDR1 and CDR2 are SGHTA and FQGTGA. The CDR3 protein is CASSLSGGRADTQYF. The CDR3 DNA sequence: TGTGCCAGCAGCTTAAGCGGGGGTAGGGCAGATACGCAGTATTTT.

This rearrangement joins TRBV28 to TRBJ2-3; D remains unclear. Germline CDR1 is MDHEN and CDR2 is SYDVKM. V gave up 2 bases and J gave up 2 bases, with 11 bases separating them. There are 15 residues in the CDR3. The CDR3 DNA reads as TGTGCCAGCAGTTTAAAAGTATTACACACAGATACGCAGTATTTT. It translates to CASSLKVLHTDTQYF.

The chain couples TRBV6-5 to TRBJ1-1; D remains ambiguous. The CDR3 covers 13 residues. Trimming took off 6 bases at V and 0 bases at J, with 8 bases between the two ends. CDR1 is MNHEY and CDR2 is SVGAGI in the germline V gene. CDR3 protein: CASSLHVNTEAFF. CDR3 DNA: TGTGCCAGCAGCTTACACGTGAACACTGAAGCTTTCTTT.

About this clone: The same CDR3 is also encoded by other DNA sequences in this sample. This chain connects TRBV7-9 to TRBJ1-3; D unresolved. CDR1 and CDR2 (germline): SEHNR, FQNEAQ (reference sequence). The ends were cut back, 5 bases at V and 1 base at J, with 9 bases in the middle. The CDR3 extends over 14 amino acids. CDR3 sequence (DNA): TGTGCCAGCAGCCTCTCGAGTTCTGGAAACACCATATATTTT. This gives the protein CASSLSSSGNTIYF.

This clone was found once. This sample also contains other DNA sequences that code for the same CDR3. This chain links TRBV6-1 with TRBJ2-7, with D perhaps TRBD1 or TRBD2 (6 bases each). Germline lookup yields CDR1 MNHNS and CDR2 SASEGT. The CDR3 length is 13 residues. With 8 bases removed from V and 3 bases from J, the gap between germline ends came to 14 bases. CDR3 DNA sequence: TGTGCCAGCGGGGGGCGCGGGCGCTACGAGCAGTACTTC. This gives the protein CASGGRGRYEQYF.

The rearrangement uses TRBV11-2 and TRBJ1-5; no definite D call. This CDR3 comprises 15 residues. Germline-derived CDR1 and CDR2 are SGHAT and FQNNGV. Trimming left V 5 bases short and J 5 bases short, with 16 bases between. The CDR3 loop is CASSRSNGVDQPQHF. CDR3 DNA: TGTGCCAGCAGCCGATCTAACGGAGTGGATCAGCCCCAGCATTTT. The full variable domain, with the rest looked up from reference TRBV11-2 and TRBJ1-5, is EAGVAQSPRYKIIEKRQSVAFWCNPISGHATLYWYQQILGQGPKLLIQFQNNGVVDDSQLPKDRFSAERLKGVDSTLKIQPAKLEDSAVYLCASSRSNGVDQPQHFGDGTRLSIL.

The chain recombines TRBV4-1 with TRBJ1-3; D not resolved. The length of the CDR3 is 15 residues. Germline V gives CDR1 MGHRA, CDR2 YSYEKL. Deletions cut 0 bases from V and 3 bases from J, with 9 bases between. Written as DNA, the CDR3 is TGCGCCAGCAGCCAAGAAGCACTCCTTGGAAACACCATATATTTT. Translation gives CASSQEALLGNTIYF.